This T cell receptor beta chain was found in a study of OX40 agonist ivuxolimab in advanced cancers. Study-level results: Blood T cells, both CD4+ and CD8+, expanded clonally by week 6 at 0.1 to 3.0 mg/kg.

Assay: immunoSEQ multiplex PCR; the TCRdb copy retains only in-frame clones and omits some. The sample contains about 67,000 clones, about 90% of which appear only once. In its sample, this clone was seen once. Its antigen is currently unknown. Germline CDR1 reads KGHSH; CDR2 reads LQKENI. This CDR3 region has 14 residues. Trimming took off 2 bases at V and 1 base at J, with 8 bases between the two ends. This sequence originates from an adult with an advanced solid tumor such as melanoma, head and neck, liver or kidney cancer. This chain links TRBV18 with TRBJ1-1, with D possibly matching TRBD1 (5 bases). The sample was CD4+ or CD8+ T cells sorted from blood, taken in a trial of the OX40 agonist ivuxolimab. CDR3 protein: CASSPKGPNTEAFF. Written as DNA, the CDR3 is TGTGCCAGCTCACCAAAGGGGCCGAACACTGAAGCTTTCTTT.